Described below is a single T cell receptor (beta chain) sequence and its context. The record originates from a study of blood T cell repertoires in COVID-19. Whole-study context: Sources were T cells, B-cell-depleted T cells, or PBMCs; the material itself was cDNA or gDNA.

Original processing notes: Cell counts per sample came from amplifying reference gene primers. TCRdb keeps only in-frame clones here, not all; method: immunoSEQ multiplex PCR. From that table come the V and J calls and clone size; the DNA was used to work out D and trimming. This table has 150,000 to 160,000 clones, less than 90% appearing once. Germline V gene data show CDR1 as KGHSH and CDR2 as LQKENI. Germline trimming cut 6 bases from V and 8 bases from J; bases unmatched to any gene: 8. The CDR3 length is 14 residues. V and J are TRBV18 and TRBJ1-4; 8 bases are a match to TRBD1. This sequence originates from a woman aged 70-85 years with acute or convalescent COVID-19. Sequencing was done on a sample of peripheral blood. The CDR3 DNA sequence: TGTGCCAGCTCCCCAGGGGGCTTGAGGGAAAAACTGTTTTTT. Translating gives CASSPGGLREKLFF.